This T cell receptor (beta chain) was observed in a study of blood T cell repertoires in COVID-19. Study summary: Donors in the United States, Italy and Spain gave samples during acute or convalescent COVID-19. Sample material is recorded as cDNA or gDNA derived from T cells, B-cell-depleted T cells, or PBMCs.

The CDR3 has 13 amino acids. V was pared by 3 bases and J by 7 bases, with 10 bases between. Germline assignment: CDR1 PRHDT and CDR2 FYEKMQ (reference sequence). Repertoires were generated with immunoSEQ multiplex PCR, while TCRdb's copy carries only in-frame clones and drops some. This table holds about 200,000 clones, 80% to 90% found once. Individuals aged roughly 18 to 95 years were recruited from 24 US areas. The material sequenced was PBMCs or T cells enriched from blood (not recorded which). This rearrangement joins TRBV13 to TRBJ1-5, with D tentatively TRBD1 (6 bases). The TCR comes from a woman in her forties with acute COVID-19. In nucleotides, the CDR3 is TGTGCCAGCAGCTTCGGCAGGGGCCAGCCCCAGCATTTT. It translates to CASSFGRGQPQHF.